The 3 T cell receptor beta chains given below trace back to one sample, sequenced in a study of CD8 T cells in ankylosing spondylitis. TCRdb analysed the 5' RACE reads with MiXCR anew, one entry per CDR3 protein. The repertoire has 250,000 to 350,000 distinct CDR3 sequences, 20% of them found once; the top ten carry roughly 3.4%. The sample comprised blood, either unsorted or a sorted T cell fraction (not recorded which). The receptors shown here come from a female donor with ankylosing spondylitis or in good health (not recorded which).

At least ten counts were recorded for this clonotype. The chain uses TRBV12-3 or TRBV12-4 and TRBJ1-2; D gene unclear. Trimming shortened V by 1 base and J by 8 bases, and 8 bases separated the two germline ends. CDR3 size: 12 residues. The CDR3 region is CASSLVRRGYTF. The CDR3 DNA follows: TGTGCCAGCAGTTTAGTCAGACGCGGCTACACCTTC.

The chain has TRBV18 and TRBJ2-7, with 7 bases aligning to TRBD2. Germline V CDR1 and CDR2: KGHSH, LQKENI. The CDR3 has 14 residues. V lost 3 bases and J lost 6; bases outside the gene matches: 8. This CDR3 reads CASSPRDYLGEQYF. CDR3 coding DNA: TGTGCCAGCTCACCCAGGGACTACCTTGGCGAGCAGTACTTC.

CDR3: CASSFRGASDNSPLHF. The CDR3 DNA reads as TGTGCCAGCAGTTTCCGAGGGGCCTCAGATAATTCACCCCTCCACTTT. This chain connects TRBV6-2 or TRBV6-3 to TRBJ1-6; D perhaps matches TRBD1 (5 bases). CDR1 is MNHEY, CDR2 SVGEGT, per germline. The CDR3 runs 16 residues. The germline V and J ends were trimmed by 4 bases and 5 bases, with 15 bases remaining between them.